The present entry profiles one T cell receptor beta chain with its context. This specimen belongs to a study of blood T cell repertoires in COVID-19. Overall study context: Material from acute and convalescent COVID-19 was sourced from the United States, Italy and Spain.

Some clones are missing from TCRdb's copy, which holds only in-frame ones; the method was immunoSEQ multiplex PCR. The sample lists roughly 500,000 clones, approximately 88% occurring once. This TCR was sampled from a woman aged 40 to 50 who had recovered from COVID-19. Input material: PBMCs or T cells enriched from blood (not recorded which).

CDR3 DNA sequence: TGTGCCAGCAGAGCCAGGGGGGAGAGGGGCAATGAGCAGTTCTTC. As protein: CASRARGERGNEQFF. The chain uses TRBV6-5 and TRBJ2-1, with a tentative D call TRBD1 (7 bases). V dropped 6 bases and J dropped 6 bases, with 18 bases sitting between them. Germline CDR1 MNHEY, CDR2 SVGAGI. The CDR3 has 15 amino acids.